This TCR beta chain was sequenced for a study of blood T cell repertoires in COVID-19. CDR1 SGHRS and CDR2 YFSETQ come from the germline V gene. V was clipped by 3 bases and J by 3 bases; unmatched bases: 14. This CDR3 region has 20 residues. Sequencing used immunoSEQ multiplex PCR; TCRdb keeps in-frame clones, though not all of them. The sample includes 300,000 to 400,000 clones, around 90% seen only once; the top ten take under 4%. Material for sequencing was peripheral blood. The V gene is TRBV5-1, the J gene TRBJ2-2, with 13 bases that match TRBD2. The TCR originated in a woman aged 25 to 39 with COVID-19, enrolled during active disease. CDR3 residues: CASSSSPTSGGPLDTGELFF. The CDR3 DNA is TGCGCCAGCAGCTCATCGCCGACTAGCGGGGGGCCGTTGGACACCGGGGAGCTGTTTTTT.